This T cell receptor (beta chain) was documented in a study of radiation and T cells in renal cell carcinoma. Whole-study findings and limits: From baseline, blood top tumor clonotypes peaked at 2 weeks post-radiation.

In regard to this clone: Its antigen is currently unknown.

Time point defined: baseline pretreatment blood. This sample's treatment: 15 Gy SBRT to primary tumor, nephrectomy 4 weeks later. Radiation-treated patients gave blood at baseline, week 2 and week 4. Profiling relied on immunoSEQ multiplex PCR, and the TCRdb table lists in-frame clones only, not all of them. The sample contains 130,000 or so clones, 70% to 90% of which appear only once. This CDR3 has 10 residues. Trimming pared 5 bases from V and 2 bases from J, leaving 4 bases between. CDR1 is DFQATT and CDR2 is SNEGSKA in the germline V gene (reference sequence). The genes are TRBV20-1 and TRBJ2-7; D unclear. The TCR was taken from a woman aged 45-65 years with renal cell carcinoma. The starting material was blood, obtained from a patient whose treatment included radiotherapy and nephrectomy. The CDR3 loop reads CSAGAYEQYF. CDR3 bases: TGCAGTGCTGGAGCCTACGAGCAGTACTTC.